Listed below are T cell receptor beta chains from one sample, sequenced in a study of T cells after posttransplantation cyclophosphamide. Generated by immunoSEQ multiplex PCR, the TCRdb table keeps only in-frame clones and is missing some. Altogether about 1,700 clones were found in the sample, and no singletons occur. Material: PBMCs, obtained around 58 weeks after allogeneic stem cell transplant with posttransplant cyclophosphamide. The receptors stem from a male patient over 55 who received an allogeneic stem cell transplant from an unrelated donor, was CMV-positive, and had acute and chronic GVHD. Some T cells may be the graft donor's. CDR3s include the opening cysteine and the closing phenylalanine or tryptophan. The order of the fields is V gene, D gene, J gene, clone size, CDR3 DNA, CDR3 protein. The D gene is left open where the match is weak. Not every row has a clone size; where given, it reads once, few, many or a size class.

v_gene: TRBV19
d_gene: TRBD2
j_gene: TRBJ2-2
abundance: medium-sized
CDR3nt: TGTGCCAGTAGTATTGCGGGAGTCCCCGGGGAGCTGTTTTTT
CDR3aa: CASSIAGVPGELFF

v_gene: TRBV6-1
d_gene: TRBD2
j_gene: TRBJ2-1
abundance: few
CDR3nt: TGTGCCAGCAGGACGAGACTAGCGGATTACAATGAGCAGTTCTTC
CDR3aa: CASRTRLADYNEQFF

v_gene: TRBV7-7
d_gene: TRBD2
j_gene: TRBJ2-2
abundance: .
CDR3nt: TGTGCCAGCAGCTTAGCAAGCGGGAGAGGGACCGGGGAGCTGTTTTTT
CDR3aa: CASSLASGRGTGELFF

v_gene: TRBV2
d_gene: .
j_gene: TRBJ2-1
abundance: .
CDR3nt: TGTGCCAGCACCCGGGGCTCCTACAATGAGCAGTTCTTC
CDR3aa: CASTRGSYNEQFF

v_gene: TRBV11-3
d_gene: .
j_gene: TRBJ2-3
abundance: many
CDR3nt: TGTGCCAGCAGCTTAGTCAACGGAGATACGCAGTATTTT
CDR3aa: CASSLVNGDTQYF

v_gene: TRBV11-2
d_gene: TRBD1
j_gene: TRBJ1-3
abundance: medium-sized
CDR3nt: TGTGCCAGCAGCCATACGGGACAGACAGTAAACACCATATATTTT
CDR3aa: CASSHTGQTVNTIYF

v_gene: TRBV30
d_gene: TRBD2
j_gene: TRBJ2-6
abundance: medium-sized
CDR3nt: TGTGCCTTTAGACTAGCTTCCTCCGGGGCCAACGTCCTGACTTTC
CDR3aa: CAFRLASSGANVLTF

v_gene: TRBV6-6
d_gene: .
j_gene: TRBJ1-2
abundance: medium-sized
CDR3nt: TGTGCCAGCAGTTACACCCTATGGACAGAGAACTATGGCTACACCTTC
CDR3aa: CASSYTLWTENYGYTF

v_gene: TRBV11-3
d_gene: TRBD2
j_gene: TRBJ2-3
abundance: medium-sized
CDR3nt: TGTGCCAGCAGCTTAGAACCTCTAGCGGGAGTCACAGATACGCAGTATTTT
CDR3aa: CASSLEPLAGVTDTQYF

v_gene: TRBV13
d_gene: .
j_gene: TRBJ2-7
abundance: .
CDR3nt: TGTGCCACCGAGCAGTTTTCGGAGCCGTACGAGCAGTACTTC
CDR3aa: CATEQFSEPYEQYF

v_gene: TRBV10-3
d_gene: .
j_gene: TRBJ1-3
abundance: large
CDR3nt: TGTGCCATCAGAGCCTACAAGGGAGGTCCCATATATTTT
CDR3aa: CAIRAYKGGPIYF